This T cell receptor beta chain was identified in a study of shared clonotypes between healthy human individuals. Whole-study context: The donors, a couple of women and three men, were aged 18 to 49.

Several immunoSEQ 96-well plates shared each subset's DNA, each plate a replicate. Profiled with immunoSEQ multiplex PCR; TCRdb holds only in-frame clones, not every one. The data show 2 million to 2.5 million clones, about 93% seen once. Naivety among CD8 cells was defined by CD45RO negativity and positive CCR7 selection, thereby excluding terminally differentiated effector memory CD45RA+ cells. The CDR3 sequence is 13 residues long. V gave up 7 bases and J gave up 5 bases, with 11 bases separating them. From germline, CDR1 is SNHLY and CDR2 FYNNEI. This TCR was recovered from a man younger than 35 in good health. Some clones in this sample may be carry-over from other donors' samples. The sequenced material came from naive CD8+ T cells from PBMCs. V gene TRBV2 combines with J gene TRBJ2-2, with D tentatively TRBD2 (5 bases). The chain's CDR3 is CASKAGPTGELFF. Here the CDR3 DNA reads TGTGCCAGCAAGGCGGGCCCAACCGGGGAGCTGTTTTTT.